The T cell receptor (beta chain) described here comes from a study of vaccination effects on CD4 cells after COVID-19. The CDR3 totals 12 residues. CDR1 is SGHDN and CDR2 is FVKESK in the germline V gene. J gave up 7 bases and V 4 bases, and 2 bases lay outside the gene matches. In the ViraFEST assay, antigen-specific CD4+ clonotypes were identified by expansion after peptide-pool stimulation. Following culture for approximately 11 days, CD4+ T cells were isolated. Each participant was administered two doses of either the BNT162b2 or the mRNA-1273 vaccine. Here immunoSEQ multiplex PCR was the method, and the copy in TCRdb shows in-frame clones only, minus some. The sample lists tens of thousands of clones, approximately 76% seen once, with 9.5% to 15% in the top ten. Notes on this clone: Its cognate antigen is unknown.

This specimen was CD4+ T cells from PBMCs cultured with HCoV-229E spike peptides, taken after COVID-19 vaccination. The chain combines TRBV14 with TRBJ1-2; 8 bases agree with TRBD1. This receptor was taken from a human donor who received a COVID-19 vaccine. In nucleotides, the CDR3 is TGTGCCAGCAGCCCCGACAGGGGTGGCTACACCTTC. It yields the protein CASSPDRGGYTF.